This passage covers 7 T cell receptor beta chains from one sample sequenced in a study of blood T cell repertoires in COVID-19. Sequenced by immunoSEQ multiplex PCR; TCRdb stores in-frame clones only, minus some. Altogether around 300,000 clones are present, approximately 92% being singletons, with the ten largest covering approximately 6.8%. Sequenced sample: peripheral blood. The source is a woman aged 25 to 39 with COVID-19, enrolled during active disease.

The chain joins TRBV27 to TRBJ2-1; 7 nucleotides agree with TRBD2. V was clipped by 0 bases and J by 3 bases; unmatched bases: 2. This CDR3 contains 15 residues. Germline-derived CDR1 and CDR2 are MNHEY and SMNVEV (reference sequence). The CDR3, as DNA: TGTGCCAGCAGTTTATCGCGCGGGAGCTACAATGAGCAGTTCTTC. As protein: CASSLSRGSYNEQFF.

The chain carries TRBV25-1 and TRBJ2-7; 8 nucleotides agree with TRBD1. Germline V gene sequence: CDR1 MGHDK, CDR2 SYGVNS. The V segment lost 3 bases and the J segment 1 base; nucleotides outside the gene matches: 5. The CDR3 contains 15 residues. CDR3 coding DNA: TGTGCCAGCAGTGAGTCCCAGGGGGCGTCCTACGAGCAGTACTTC. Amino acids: CASSESQGASYEQYF.

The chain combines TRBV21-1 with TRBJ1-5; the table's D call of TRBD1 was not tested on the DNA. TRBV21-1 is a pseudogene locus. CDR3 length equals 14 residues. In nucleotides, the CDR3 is TGTGCCAGCAGCAAAGAACCAGGGGTTCAGCCCCAGCATTTT. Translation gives CASSKEPGVQPQHF.

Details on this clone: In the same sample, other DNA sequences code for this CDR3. The DNA for the CDR3 is TGTGCCAGCAGTTTGAGTAACACCGGGGAGCTGTTTTTT. Its translation is CASSLSNTGELFF. The genes are TRBV27 and TRBJ2-2; D unclear. The germline CDR1 and CDR2 sequences are MNHEY and SMNVEV (reference sequence). Trimming removed 3 bases at V and 2 bases at J, with 4 bases between. The CDR3 extends over 13 amino acids.

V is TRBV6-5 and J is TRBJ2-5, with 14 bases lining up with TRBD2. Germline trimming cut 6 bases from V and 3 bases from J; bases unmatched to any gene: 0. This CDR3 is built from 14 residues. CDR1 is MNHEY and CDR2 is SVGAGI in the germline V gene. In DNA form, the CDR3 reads TGTGCCAGCAGGGGACTAGCGGGAGAAGAGACCCAGTACTTC. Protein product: CASRGLAGEETQYF.

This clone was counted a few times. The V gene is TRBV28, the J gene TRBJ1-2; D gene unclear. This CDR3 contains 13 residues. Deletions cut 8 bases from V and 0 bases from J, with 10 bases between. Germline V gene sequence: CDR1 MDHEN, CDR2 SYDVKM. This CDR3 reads CASGITANYGYTF. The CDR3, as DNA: TGTGCCAGCGGTATAACAGCTAACTATGGCTACACCTTC.

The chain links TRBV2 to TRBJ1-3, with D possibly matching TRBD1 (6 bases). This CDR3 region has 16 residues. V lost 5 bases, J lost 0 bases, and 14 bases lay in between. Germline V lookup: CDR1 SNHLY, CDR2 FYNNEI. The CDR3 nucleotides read TGTGCCAGCAGTATACAGGGTAAACACTCTGGAAACACCATATATTTT. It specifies CASSIQGKHSGNTIYF.